The next 4 T cell receptor beta chains were all read from a single sample in a study of a mutant IDH1 vaccine in newly diagnosed glioma. The antigens these receptors bind are not known. The time point denotes: week 35, safety follow-up. In every dose of vaccine, 300 ug of mutant IDH1 20-mer peptide was given alongside topical imiquimod. Method: immunoSEQ multiplex PCR; TCRdb's copy keeps in-frame clones and lacks some. The sample holds roughly 60,000 clones, around 74% seen once. Sequencing used PBMCs, obtained from a glioma patient whose treatment included an IDH1 peptide vaccine. These receptors originate from a man over 45 with glioma.

Only a few counts were recorded for this clone. Sequence at one end of the junction differs from germline and may be a read error. The rearrangement links TRBV9 to TRBJ1-1; a weak D match, TRBD1 (6 bases). Germline values: CDR1 SGDLS, CDR2 YYNGEE. This CDR3 is 15 amino acids long. CDR3 amino acids: CASTVEGHPNTEAFF. The CDR3 DNA follows: TGTGCCAGCACCGTAGAGGGACACCCAAACACTGAAGCTTTCTTT.

The rearrangement joins TRBV6-5 to TRBJ1-5; tentative D call: TRBD1 (6 bases). V lost 4 bases and J lost 4, with 8 bases in between. The CDR3 loop spans 13 amino acids. CDR1 MNHEY and CDR2 SVGAGI come from the germline V gene. CDR3 amino acids: CASSWGTNQPQHF. CDR3 nucleotide sequence: TGTGCCAGCAGTTGGGGGACAAATCAGCCCCAGCATTTT.

Only a few counts were recorded for this clone. The rearrangement joins TRBV18 to TRBJ1-5, with 7 bases fitting TRBD1. This CDR3 has 13 residues. The germline CDR1 and CDR2 sequences are KGHSH and LQKENI. The junction had 3 bases not matched to a gene; V was cut back by 4 bases and J by 6 bases. CDR3 nucleotide sequence: TGTGCCAGCTCACAGGGGGCCGGTCAGCCCCAGCATTTT. Its translation: CASSQGAGQPQHF.

The rearrangement joins TRBV10-3 to TRBJ2-5; 8 nucleotides line up with TRBD2. V lost 11 bases to trimming and J lost 4 bases; unmatched junction nucleotides: 12. Germline CDR1 is ENHRY and CDR2 is SYGVKD. The CDR3 loop spans 14 amino acids. The CDR3 DNA reads as TGTGCCTCCAGATCGGGGGGGCAGAGAGAGACCCAGTACTTC. This sequence encodes CASRSGGQRETQYF.